This TCR beta chain emerged from a study of T cell repertoires in cytomegalovirus infection. As for the study in general: CMV infection plus the matching HLA type was flagged by public TCR beta signatures.

MiXCR, run by TCRdb on the reads, gives a single entry per CDR3 protein. The sample contains hundreds of thousands of distinct CDR3 sequences, 25% to 35% of which appear only once. A few counts support this clonotype. Its specificity is not known. The V gene lost 1 base and the J gene lost 0 bases, with 7 bases spanning the gap. This CDR3 is built from 15 residues. Germline V gives CDR1 MNHEY, CDR2 SMNVEV (reference sequence). The sequencing here drew on cultured PBMCs, taken from culture after CMV antigen stimulation. This sequence was found in a human donor in good health (CMV status not recorded). Some clones in this sample may be carry-over from other donors' samples. The chain uses TRBV27 and TRBJ2-1, with D possibly being TRBD2 (5 bases). Written as DNA, the CDR3 is TGTGCCAGCAGTTTATACGGAGGCTCCTACAATGAGCAGTTCTTC. Its protein product is CASSLYGGSYNEQFF.